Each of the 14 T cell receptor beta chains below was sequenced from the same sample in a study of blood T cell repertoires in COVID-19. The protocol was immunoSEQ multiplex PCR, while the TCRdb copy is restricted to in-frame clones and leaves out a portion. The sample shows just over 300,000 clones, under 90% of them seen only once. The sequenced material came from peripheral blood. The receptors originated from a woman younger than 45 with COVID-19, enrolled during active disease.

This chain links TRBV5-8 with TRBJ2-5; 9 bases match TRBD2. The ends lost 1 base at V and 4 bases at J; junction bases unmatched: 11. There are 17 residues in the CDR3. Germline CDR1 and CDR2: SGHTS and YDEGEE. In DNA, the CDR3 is TGTGCCAGCAGCTTGACCCACTTAGCGGGGGTAGGAGAGACCCAGTACTTC. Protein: CASSLTHLAGVGETQYF.

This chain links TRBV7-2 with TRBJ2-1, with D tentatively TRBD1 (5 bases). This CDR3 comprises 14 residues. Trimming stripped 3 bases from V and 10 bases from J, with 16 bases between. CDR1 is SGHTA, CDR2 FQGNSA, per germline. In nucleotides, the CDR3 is TGTGCCAGCAGCTTGAACTCAGGGCTTTCGGAGCAGTTCTTC. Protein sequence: CASSLNSGLSEQFF.

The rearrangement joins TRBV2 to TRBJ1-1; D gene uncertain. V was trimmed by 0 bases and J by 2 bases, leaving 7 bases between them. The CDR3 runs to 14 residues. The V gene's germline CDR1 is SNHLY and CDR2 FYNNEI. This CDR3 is CASSEARYNTEAFF. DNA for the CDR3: TGTGCCAGCAGTGAAGCGCGTTACAACACTGAAGCTTTCTTT.

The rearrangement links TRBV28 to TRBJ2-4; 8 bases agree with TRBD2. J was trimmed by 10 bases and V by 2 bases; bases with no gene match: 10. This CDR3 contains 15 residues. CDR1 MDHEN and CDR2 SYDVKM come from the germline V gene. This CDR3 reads CASSLPSGGPYIQYF. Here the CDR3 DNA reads TGTGCCAGCAGTTTACCGAGCGGGGGCCCATATATTCAGTACTTC.

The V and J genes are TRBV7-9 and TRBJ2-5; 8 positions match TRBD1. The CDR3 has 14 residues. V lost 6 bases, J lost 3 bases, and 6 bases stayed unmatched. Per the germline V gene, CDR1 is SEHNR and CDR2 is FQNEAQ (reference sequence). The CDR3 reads CASSQSGGEETQYF. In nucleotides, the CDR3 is TGTGCCAGCAGTCAATCAGGGGGCGAAGAGACCCAGTACTTC. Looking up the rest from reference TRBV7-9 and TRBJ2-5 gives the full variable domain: DTGVSQNPRHKITKRGQNVTFRCDPISEHNRLYWYRQTLGQGPEFLTYFQNEAQLEKSRLLSDRFSAERPKGSFSTLEIQRTEQGDSAMYLCASSQSGGEETQYFGPGTRLLVL.

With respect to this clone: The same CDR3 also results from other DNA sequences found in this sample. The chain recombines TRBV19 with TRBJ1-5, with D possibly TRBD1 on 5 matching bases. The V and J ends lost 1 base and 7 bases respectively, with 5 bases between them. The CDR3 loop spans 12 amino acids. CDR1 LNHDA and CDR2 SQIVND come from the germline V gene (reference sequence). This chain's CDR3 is CASSIGGQPQHF. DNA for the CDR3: TGTGCCAGTAGTATAGGGGGCCAGCCCCAGCATTTT.

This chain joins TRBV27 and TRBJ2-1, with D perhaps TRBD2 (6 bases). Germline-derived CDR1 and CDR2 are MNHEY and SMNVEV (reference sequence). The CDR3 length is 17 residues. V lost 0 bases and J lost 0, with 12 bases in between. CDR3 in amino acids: CASSLSIRGSSYNEQFF. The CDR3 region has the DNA TGTGCCAGCAGTTTATCGATTCGGGGGAGCTCCTACAATGAGCAGTTCTTC.

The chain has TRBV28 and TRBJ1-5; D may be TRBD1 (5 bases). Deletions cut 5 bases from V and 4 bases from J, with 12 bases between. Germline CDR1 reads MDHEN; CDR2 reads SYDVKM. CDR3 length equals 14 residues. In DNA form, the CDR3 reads TGTGCCAGCAGTCTCGTGGAGGGGAATCAGCCCCAGCATTTT. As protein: CASSLVEGNQPQHF.

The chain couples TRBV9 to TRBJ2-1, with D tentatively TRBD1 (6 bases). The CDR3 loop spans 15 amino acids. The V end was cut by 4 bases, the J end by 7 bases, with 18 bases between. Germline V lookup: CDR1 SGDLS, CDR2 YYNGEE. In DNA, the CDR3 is TGTGCCAGCAGCTCCGGACAGCGAACTAGGAATGAGCAGTTCTTC. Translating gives CASSSGQRTRNEQFF. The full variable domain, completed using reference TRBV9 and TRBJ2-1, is DSGVTQTPKHLITATGQRVTLRCSPRSGDLSVYWYQQSLDQGLQFLIQYYNGEERAKGNILERFSAQQFPDLHSELNLSSLELGDSALYFCASSSGQRTRNEQFFGPGTRLTVL.

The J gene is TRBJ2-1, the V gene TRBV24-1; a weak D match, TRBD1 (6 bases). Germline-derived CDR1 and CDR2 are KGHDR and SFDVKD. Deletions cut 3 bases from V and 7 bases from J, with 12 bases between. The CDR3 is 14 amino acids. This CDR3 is CATSDNSDRNEQFF. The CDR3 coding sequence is TGTGCCACCAGTGATAACTCTGACAGGAATGAGCAGTTCTTC.

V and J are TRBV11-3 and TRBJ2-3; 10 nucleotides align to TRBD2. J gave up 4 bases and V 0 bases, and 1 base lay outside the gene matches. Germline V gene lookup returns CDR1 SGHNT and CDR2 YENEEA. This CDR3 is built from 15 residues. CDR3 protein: CASSLDLAGADTQYF. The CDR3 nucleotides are TGTGCCAGCAGCTTAGATCTAGCGGGGGCAGATACGCAGTATTTT. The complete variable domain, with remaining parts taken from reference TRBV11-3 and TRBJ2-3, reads EAGVVQSPRYKIIEKKQPVAFWCNPISGHNTLYWYLQNLGQGPELLIRYENEEAVDDSQLPKDRFSAERLKGVDSTLKIQPAELGDSAVYLCASSLDLAGADTQYFGPGTRLTVL.

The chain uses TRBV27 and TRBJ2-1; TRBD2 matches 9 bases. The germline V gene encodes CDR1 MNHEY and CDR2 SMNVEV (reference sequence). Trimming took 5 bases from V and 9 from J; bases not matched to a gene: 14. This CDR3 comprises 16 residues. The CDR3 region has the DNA TGTGCCAGCAGTGCCCTCTGGGCGGGGGGGACTGGTGAGCAGTTCTTC. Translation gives CASSALWAGGTGEQFF.

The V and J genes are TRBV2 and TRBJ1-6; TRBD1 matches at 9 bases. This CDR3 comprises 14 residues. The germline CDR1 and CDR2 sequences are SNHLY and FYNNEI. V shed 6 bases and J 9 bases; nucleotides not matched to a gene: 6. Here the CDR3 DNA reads TGTGCCAGCAGCGGACAGGGGAGTGGTTCACCCCTCCACTTT. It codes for CASSGQGSGSPLHF.

CDR3 region: CASSLVQRGTYEQYF. DNA of the CDR3: TGTGCCAGCAGCTTGGTCCAGCGGGGGACCTACGAGCAGTACTTC. V is TRBV13 and J is TRBJ2-7; 8 bases match TRBD2. The CDR3 runs 15 residues. V trimming: 3 bases; J trimming: 2 bases; junction bases outside the gene matches: 6. Germline CDR1 is PRHDT and CDR2 is FYEKMQ (reference sequence).